The 23 T cell receptor beta chains in this list originate from one sample, sequenced in a study of T cells after yellow fever vaccination. Using its own MiXCR run on the 5' RACE reads, TCRdb lists one record per CDR3 protein. The table shows a few hundred thousand distinct CDR3 sequences, with roughly 20% occurring only once. The sequenced sample was PBMCs, obtained before the yellow fever booster vaccination. These TCRs come from a man aged 18 to 35 who received the YFV17D yellow fever vaccine.

In this sample, this clonotype turned up a few times. This chain uses TRBV27 with TRBJ1-1; no definite D call. The germline V and J ends were trimmed by 4 bases and 4 bases, with 16 bases remaining between them. CDR1 and CDR2 (germline): MNHEY, SMNVEV (reference sequence). The CDR3 length is 15 residues. DNA for the CDR3: TGTGCCAGCAGTTACCGGGGAGGGAAAGGCACTGAAGCTTTCTTT. It yields the protein CASSYRGGKGTEAFF.

This clonotype was recorded a few times. V usage is TRBV7-9 and J usage is TRBJ2-1; no firm D call. This CDR3 contains 12 residues. Per germline, CDR1 SEHNR and CDR2 FQNEAQ (reference sequence). V gave up 1 base and J gave up 6 bases, with 4 bases separating them. The CDR3 coding sequence is TGTGCCAGCAGCTTAGGCTTCAATGAGCAGTTCTTC. It translates to CASSLGFNEQFF.

This clonotype was seen repeatedly, ten times or more. The chain has TRBV10-3 and TRBJ2-5; the match to TRBD1 covers 9 bases. CDR3 length: 12 amino acids. Trimming removed 10 bases from V and 4 bases from J; junction bases left unmatched: 4. CDR1 is ENHRY and CDR2 is SYGVKD in the germline V gene. The CDR3 coding sequence is TGTGCCACGGGACAGGGAGGAGAGACCCAGTACTTC. It codes for CATGQGGETQYF.

The table lists this clonotype with a few counts. This chain joins TRBV20-1 and TRBJ1-5; D unclear. Germline CDR1 reads DFQATT; CDR2 reads SNEGSKA (reference sequence). The CDR3 has 16 residues. With 3 bases removed from V and 0 bases from J, the gap between germline ends came to 15 bases. CDR3 nucleotides: TGCAGTGCTAGTGCCAGCTACTCCCATAGCAATCAGCCCCAGCATTTT. As protein: CSASASYSHSNQPQHF.

The J gene is TRBJ2-5, the V gene TRBV5-1, with D unclear. Germline V lookup: CDR1 SGHRS, CDR2 YFSETQ. V was clipped by 0 bases and J by 0 bases, with 9 bases between them. The CDR3 sequence is 15 residues long. CDR3 loop: CASSLGDWDQETQYF. The CDR3, as DNA: TGCGCCAGCAGCTTGGGTGACTGGGACCAAGAGACCCAGTACTTC.

CDR3 nucleotide sequence: TGCAGCGTTGATGGCGGGCGAGGCTACACCTTC. Protein: CSVDGGRGYTF. The chain is built from TRBV29-1 and TRBJ1-2; D gene ambiguous. Germline assignment: CDR1 SQVTM and CDR2 ANQGSEA. This CDR3 is built from 11 residues. Trimming removed 3 bases from V and 8 bases from J, with 10 bases in between. Using reference TRBV29-1 and TRBJ1-2 for the parts outside the CDR3, the full variable domain is SAVISQKPSRDICQRGTSLTIQCQVDSQVTMMFWYRQQPGQSLTLIATANQGSEATYESGFVIDKFPISRPNLTFSTLTVSNMSPEDSSIYLCSVDGGRGYTFGSGTRLTVV.

This clonotype showed up many times. V usage is TRBV19 and J usage is TRBJ2-1; D not resolved. V was pared by 2 bases and J by 0 bases, with 8 bases between. CDR3 length: 15 residues. CDR1 is LNHDA, CDR2 SQIVND, per germline (reference sequence). CDR3 loop: CASSITRSSYNEQFF. The CDR3 region has the DNA TGTGCCAGTAGTATAACAAGGAGCTCCTACAATGAGCAGTTCTTC.

This clonotype was counted ten times or more. This chain links TRBV20-1 with TRBJ2-3, with D unresolved. The germline gives CDR1 DFQATT, CDR2 SNEGSKA (reference sequence). The CDR3 consists of 13 residues. V lost 6 bases and J lost 3, with 13 bases in between. CDR3 region: CSADERGTDTQYF. In nucleotides, the CDR3 is TGCAGTGCCGACGAACGAGGAACAGATACGCAGTATTTT.

This clonotype was observed a few times. The rearrangement uses TRBV7-8 and TRBJ2-1; no clear D. The ends were cut back, 5 bases at V and 4 bases at J, with 15 bases in the middle. Germline CDR1 reads SGHVS; CDR2 reads FQNEAQ. CDR3 length: 15 residues. CDR3 loop: CASSPQATQYNEQFF. DNA for the CDR3: TGTGCCAGCAGCCCTCAGGCGACCCAATACAATGAGCAGTTCTTC.

This clonotype was observed a handful of times. The chain couples TRBV5-6 to TRBJ1-1, with D perhaps TRBD1 (5 bases). V gave up 4 bases and J gave up 6 bases, with 13 bases separating them. Per the germline V gene, CDR1 is SGHDT and CDR2 is YYEEEE. The CDR3 contains 13 residues. The CDR3 loop reads CASSPTWGAEAFF. DNA for the CDR3: TGTGCCAGCAGCCCTACCTGGGGGGCTGAAGCTTTCTTT. Full variable domain (outside the CDR3, taken from reference TRBV5-6 and TRBJ1-1): DAGVTQSPTHLIKTRGQQVTLRCSPKSGHDTVSWYQQALGQGPQFIFQYYEEEERQRGNFPDRFSGHQFPNYSSELNVNALLLGDSALYLCASSPTWGAEAFFGQGTRLTVV.

The rearrangement joins TRBV5-1 to TRBJ2-2; D is perhaps TRBD1 (5 bases). The CDR3 sequence is 14 residues long. The V and J ends lost 7 bases and 5 bases respectively, with 15 bases between them. CDR1 SGHRS and CDR2 YFSETQ come from the germline V gene. CDR3 nucleotide sequence: TGCGCCAGCTCTACGATGACAGCAACCGGGGAGCTGTTTTTT. It is translated as CASSTMTATGELFF.

In this sample, this clonotype turned up a few times. V usage is TRBV20-1 and J usage is TRBJ2-5, with unresolved D. Trimming took 4 bases from V and 5 from J, leaving 14 bases between them. This CDR3 is 13 amino acids long. Per germline, CDR1 DFQATT and CDR2 SNEGSKA (reference sequence). The CDR3 DNA sequence: TGCAGTGCTATCCCCCAGCTGGGGGAGACCCAGTACTTC. It is translated as CSAIPQLGETQYF.

The chain is built from TRBV3-1 and TRBJ1-2; D uncertain. Germline CDR1 and CDR2: LGHDT and YNNKEL (reference sequence). The length of the CDR3 is 12 residues. The V end was cut by 4 bases, the J end by 8 bases, with 11 bases between. DNA for the CDR3: TGTGCCAGCAGCCCTGATTCGGGCGGCTACACCTTC. Amino acid sequence: CASSPDSGGYTF. The whole variable domain, filled in from reference TRBV3-1 and TRBJ1-2, reads DTAVSQTPKYLVTQMGNDKSIKCEQNLGHDTMYWYKQDSKKFLKIMFSYNNKELIINETVPNRFSPKSPDKAHLNLHINSLELGDSAVYFCASSPDSGGYTFGSGTRLTVV.

A few counts support this clonotype. CDR3 nucleotide sequence: TGCAGTGCCCGCCGGGCCCCAGGGGAGACCCAGTACTTC. Translation: CSARRAPGETQYF. The chain is built from TRBV20-1 and TRBJ2-5, with D possibly TRBD1 on 5 matching bases. In germline, CDR1 is DFQATT, CDR2 SNEGSKA (reference sequence). This CDR3 has 13 residues. V lost 6 bases to trimming and J lost 5 bases, with 16 bases between them.

V gene TRBV7-3 combines with J gene TRBJ1-2; TRBD1 agrees at 7 bases. The CDR3 totals 16 residues. From germline, CDR1 is SGHTA and CDR2 FQGTGA. Trimming at V came to 5 bases and at J to 4 bases, leaving 13 bases not matched to a gene. CDR3 sequence (DNA): TGTGCCAGCAGCCCCCAGGGCCCCGGGACAGCCTATGGCTACACCTTC. Translating it yields CASSPQGPGTAYGYTF.

The chain's CDR3 is CASSLRGGRDTQYF. The CDR3 DNA reads TGTGCCAGCAGCTTACGGGGAGGAAGGGATACGCAGTATTTT. The chain couples TRBV13 to TRBJ2-3, with D possibly being TRBD2 (6 bases). Germline lookup yields CDR1 PRHDT and CDR2 FYEKMQ (reference sequence). The V and J ends lost 2 bases and 6 bases respectively, with 12 bases between them. The CDR3 length is 14 residues.

J is TRBJ1-1 and V is TRBV18, with no clear D. The CDR3 extends over 13 amino acids. CDR1 KGHSH and CDR2 LQKENI come from the germline V gene. Trimming removed 2 bases from V and 5 bases from J, with 9 bases in between. This CDR3 is CASSPRSGTEAFF. CDR3 bases: TGTGCCAGCTCACCAAGATCGGGGACTGAAGCTTTCTTT.

The chain is built from TRBV9 and TRBJ1-1; TRBD1 matches 8 bases. The CDR3 is 15 residues long. V was clipped by 3 bases and J by 1 base; unmatched bases: 5. Germline V gene lookup returns CDR1 SGDLS and CDR2 YYNGEE. This chain's CDR3 is CASSDAGTGNTEAFF. CDR3 nucleotide sequence: TGTGCCAGCAGCGATGCCGGGACAGGGAACACTGAAGCTTTCTTT.

As for this clonotype: A read error may account for a junction end that differs from germline. The chain combines TRBV6-2 or TRBV6-3 with TRBJ1-1; TRBD1 is a possible D gene (5 bases). The CDR3 has 16 amino acids. Germline V gene lookup returns CDR1 MNHEY and CDR2 SVGEGT. CDR3 nucleotide sequence: TGTGCCAGCAGTAACTCCATAGGGGCGCGAGGCACTGAAGCTTTCTTT. Amino acid sequence: CASSNSIGARGTEAFF.

The sample holds many counts of this clonotype. The chain links TRBV5-1 to TRBJ2-7; TRBD2 agrees at 12 bases. V shed 0 bases and J 3 bases; nucleotides not matched to a gene: 4. CDR1 is SGHRS and CDR2 is YFSETQ in the germline V gene. The CDR3 totals 16 residues. CDR3 bases: TGCGCCAGCAGCTTGGGGACTAGCGGGAATCTCTACGAGCAGTACTTC. It yields the protein CASSLGTSGNLYEQYF.

The V and J genes are TRBV7-8 and TRBJ1-6, with 9 bases identical to TRBD1. The CDR3 runs to 14 residues. V was clipped by 5 bases and J by 10 bases; unmatched bases: 6. The V gene's germline CDR1 is SGHVS and CDR2 FQNEAQ. CDR3 sequence: CASSGGTGNSPLHF. CDR3 bases: TGTGCCAGCAGCGGAGGGACAGGGAACTCACCCCTCCACTTT.

This clonotype was seen at least ten times. The chain joins TRBV4-3 to TRBJ2-3; 11 positions agree with TRBD2. The CDR3 runs 15 residues. Germline CDR1 is LGHNA and CDR2 is YSLEER. The trim removed 5 bases at V and 5 bases at J, leaving 6 bases unmatched. Here the CDR3 reads CASSSRTSGGDTQYF. DNA of the CDR3: TGCGCCAGCAGCTCACGTACTAGCGGGGGAGATACGCAGTATTTT.

This clonotype was seen only a few times. The J gene is TRBJ1-6, the V gene TRBV27; 12 bases map to TRBD1. This CDR3 region has 15 residues. Germline V CDR1 and CDR2: MNHEY, SMNVEV (reference sequence). Germline trimming cut 8 bases from V and 9 bases from J; bases unmatched to any gene: 8. CDR3 nucleotide sequence: TGTGCCAGCCGTGGGACAGGGGGCTCGGGTTCACCCCTCCACTTT. Protein sequence: CASRGTGGSGSPLHF.